These T cell receptor beta chains were read from a single sample in a study of CD8 T cells in ankylosing spondylitis. A single record per CDR3 protein comes from TCRdb applying MiXCR to the 5' RACE reads. The sample holds roughly 180,000 distinct CDR3 sequences, over 10% seen once. Sequencing used blood, either unsorted or a sorted T cell fraction (not recorded which). These receptors all come from a female donor with ankylosing spondylitis or in good health (not recorded which). Both conserved end residues are part of each CDR3. The D gene is left open where the match is weak. Clone sizes are given selectively: once, few, many, or a class where the clone is expanded.

v_gene	d_gene	abundance	j_gene	CDR3aa	CDR3nt
TRBV19	TRBD1	few	TRBJ2-5	CASRTGNAQETQYF	TGTGCCAGTAGGACAGGGAACGCTCAAGAGACCCAGTACTTC
TRBV7-2	-	few	TRBJ2-3	CASSPGVGTDTQYF	TGTGCCAGCAGCCCGGGGGTGGGCACAGATACGCAGTATTTT
TRBV7-9	-	few	TRBJ1-2	CASSSGVIGRKNYGYTF	TGTGCCAGCAGCTCCGGAGTCATCGGACGGAAAAACTATGGCTACACCTTC
TRBV3-1	TRBD2	many	TRBJ2-7	CASSTGTSGRIYEQYF	TGTGCCAGCAGCACCGGGACTAGCGGGAGAATCTACGAGCAGTACTTC
TRBV21-1	-	many	TRBJ2-5	CASNKETQYF	TGTGCCAGCAATAAAGAGACCCAGTACTTC
TRBV7-7	TRBD2	-	TRBJ2-1	CASSLEASGTYNEQFF	TGTGCTAGCAGCTTAGAGGCTAGCGGGACCTACAATGAGCAGTTCTTC
TRBV7-2	-	many	TRBJ1-2	CASRIPPDSYTF	TGTGCCAGCAGGATCCCCCCGGATAGCTACACCTTC
TRBV12-3/TRBV12-4	-	many	TRBJ1-5	CASSPPGHLSNQPQHF	TGTGCCAGCAGTCCGCCTGGACATCTTAGCAATCAGCCCCAGCATTTT
TRBV12-3/TRBV12-4	TRBD2	many	TRBJ2-5	CASTGGSGAQETQYF	TGTGCCAGCACCGGGGGTAGCGGGGCCCAAGAGACCCAGTACTTC
TRBV29-1	TRBD1	many	TRBJ1-2	CSVDGLRGLDGYTF	TGCAGCGTTGATGGCCTCAGGGGGCTGGATGGCTACACCTTC
TRBV9	-	-	TRBJ1-1	CASSAGESVAEAFF	TGTGCCAGCAGCGCCGGAGAATCCGTGGCTGAAGCTTTCTTT
TRBV3-1	TRBD2	many	TRBJ2-3	CASSLNRGGTDTQYF	TGTGCCAGCAGCCTAAATCGGGGAGGGACAGATACGCAGTATTTT
TRBV6-1	-	many	TRBJ1-4	CASSRTSLHPGAPEKLFF	TGTGCCAGCAGCCGAACATCCCTCCATCCTGGGGCGCCTGAAAAACTGTTTTTT
TRBV29-1	-	-	TRBJ2-5	CSVDQGLYQETQYF	TGCAGCGTTGATCAGGGACTGTACCAAGAGACCCAGTACTTC
TRBV29-1	TRBD1	many	TRBJ1-1	CSVRTGDTEAFF	TGCAGCGTACGGACAGGGGACACTGAAGCTTTCTTT
TRBV7-2	-	many	TRBJ2-3	CASSLLGGAGDTQYF	TGTGCCAGCAGCTTACTGGGGGGCGCAGGAGATACGCAGTATTTT
TRBV20-1	-	many	TRBJ2-1	CSAGPGAQVGEQFF	TGCAGTGCTGGCCCGGGGGCGCAAGTTGGTGAGCAGTTCTTC
TRBV11-2	TRBD2	many	TRBJ2-1	CASSLDPEAGVLKGSSYNEQFF	TGTGCCAGCAGCTTAGATCCGGAAGCGGGAGTACTTAAGGGGAGCTCCTACAATGAGCAGTTCTTC
TRBV4-3	-	many	TRBJ2-7	CASSQDAQGIYEQYF	TGCGCCAGCAGCCAAGACGCCCAGGGGATATACGAGCAGTACTTC
TRBV29-1	-	many	TRBJ1-1	CSVEGGANTEAFF	TGCAGCGTTGAAGGCGGGGCGAACACTGAAGCTTTCTTT
TRBV20-1	-	many	TRBJ2-5	CSASSGSRKTQYF	TGCAGTGCTAGTTCTGGGTCGAGAAAGACCCAGTACTTC
TRBV7-8	-	many	TRBJ1-3	CASSPSRSGNTIYF	TGTGCCAGCAGCCCCTCTCGTTCTGGAAACACCATATATTTT
TRBV5-1	-	many	TRBJ1-1	CASSWADGEAFF	TGCGCCAGCAGCTGGGCAGACGGGGAAGCTTTCTTT
TRBV9	TRBD2	few	TRBJ2-3	CASSPGGLAGSTDTQYF	TGTGCCAGCAGCCCAGGGGGACTAGCGGGAAGCACAGATACGCAGTATTTT
TRBV15	TRBD1	few	TRBJ2-2	CATSLSGTGVNTGELFF	TGTGCCACCAGCCTTTCGGGGACAGGGGTGAACACCGGGGAGCTGTTTTTT
TRBV15	-	many	TRBJ1-5	CATSRDGRDQPQHF	TGTGCCACCAGCAGAGATGGCAGGGATCAGCCCCAGCATTTT
TRBV20-1	TRBD2	few	TRBJ2-7	CSARWSGGPSEQYF	TGCAGTGCTAGATGGTCGGGAGGGCCTAGCGAGCAGTACTTC
TRBV12-3/TRBV12-4	-	many	TRBJ1-3	CASSLPGVGNTIYF	TGTGCCAGCAGTTTACCAGGGGTCGGAAACACCATATATTTT
TRBV6-1	TRBD2	few	TRBJ2-7	CASSRLAETYEQYF	TGTGCCAGCAGCCGACTAGCGGAGACCTACGAGCAGTACTTC
TRBV18	TRBD2	-	TRBJ2-7	CASSHDGLANEQYF	TGTGCCAGCTCCCATGACGGACTAGCGAACGAGCAGTACTTC
TRBV12-3/TRBV12-4	-	many	TRBJ2-7	CASSLTTAYEQYF	TGTGCCAGCAGTTTAACGACTGCCTACGAGCAGTACTTC
TRBV5-6	-	few	TRBJ1-2	CASSRTHNYGYTF	TGTGCCAGCAGCCGGACACATAACTATGGCTACACCTTC